This paragraph reports one T cell receptor beta chain. No antigen is known for it. Repertoires were generated with immunoSEQ multiplex PCR, while TCRdb's copy carries only in-frame clones and drops some. The table has 300,000 to 500,000 clones, approximately 91% seen once. This entry belongs to a study of Ad26.COV2.S vaccination and SARS-CoV-2 variants. Study information: Within the COV1001 Ad26.COV2.S trial arm, the donor was enrolled.

Described treatment: roughly 20 received Ad26.COV2.S at low or high dose, single or two shots; 5 received placebo; per-sample allocation not given. It was on day 63 after the first vaccine or placebo injection that samples were taken. Adults aged 18-55 years in Boston included the donor. What was given as vaccine was an Ad26 vector encoding Wuhan-strain SARS-CoV-2 spike. The J segment lost 2 bases and the V segment lost 1 base, leaving 9 bases of the junction unmatched. Germline V lookup: CDR1 GTSNPN, CDR2 SVGIG (reference sequence). CDR3 length equals 17 residues. Broader study findings: Measurement of non-spike TCR breadth gave similar results in vaccine and placebo recipients.

This chain links TRBV30 with TRBJ2-1, with 9 bases aligning to TRBD2. This sequence was found in a person aged 18-65 years who received the Ad26.COV2.S COVID-19 vaccine or a placebo. The input for sequencing was peripheral blood, taken in a trial of Ad26.COV2.S vaccine versus placebo. CDR3 sequence: CAWSGSSGGPTYNEQFF. Here the CDR3 DNA reads TGTGCCTGGAGTGGGTCAAGCGGGGGGCCCACCTACAATGAGCAGTTCTTC.